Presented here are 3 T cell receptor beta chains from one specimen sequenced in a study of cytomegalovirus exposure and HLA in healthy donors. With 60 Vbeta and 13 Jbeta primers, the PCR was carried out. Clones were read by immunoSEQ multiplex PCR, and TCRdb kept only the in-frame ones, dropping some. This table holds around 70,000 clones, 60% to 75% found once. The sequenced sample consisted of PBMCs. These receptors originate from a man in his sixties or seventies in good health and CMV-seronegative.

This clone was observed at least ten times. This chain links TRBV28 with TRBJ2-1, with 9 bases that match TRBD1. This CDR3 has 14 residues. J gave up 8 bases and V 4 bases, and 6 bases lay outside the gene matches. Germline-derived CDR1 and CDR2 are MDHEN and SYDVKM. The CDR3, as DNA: TGTGCCAGCAGTTCGGGACAGGGTAAATATGAGCAGTTCTTC. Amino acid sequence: CASSSGQGKYEQFF.

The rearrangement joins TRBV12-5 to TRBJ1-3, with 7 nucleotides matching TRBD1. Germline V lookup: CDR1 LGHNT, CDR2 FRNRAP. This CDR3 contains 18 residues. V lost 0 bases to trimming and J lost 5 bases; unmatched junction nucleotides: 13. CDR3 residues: CASGLVSGGKKLRNTIYF. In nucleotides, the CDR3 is TGTGCTAGTGGTTTGGTATCAGGGGGAAAAAAGTTAAGAAACACCATATATTTT.

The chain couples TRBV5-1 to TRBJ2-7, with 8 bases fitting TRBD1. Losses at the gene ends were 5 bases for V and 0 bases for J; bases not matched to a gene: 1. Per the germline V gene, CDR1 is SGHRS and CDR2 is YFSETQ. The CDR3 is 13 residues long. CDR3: CASRQGDSYEQYF. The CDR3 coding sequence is TGCGCCAGCAGACAGGGGGACTCCTACGAGCAGTACTTC. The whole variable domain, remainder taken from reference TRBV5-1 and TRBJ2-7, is KAGVTQTPRYLIKTRGQQVTLSCSPISGHRSVSWYQQTPGQGLQFLFEYFSETQRNKGNFPGRFSGRQFSNSRSEMNVSTLELGDSALYLCASRQGDSYEQYFGPGTRLTVT.